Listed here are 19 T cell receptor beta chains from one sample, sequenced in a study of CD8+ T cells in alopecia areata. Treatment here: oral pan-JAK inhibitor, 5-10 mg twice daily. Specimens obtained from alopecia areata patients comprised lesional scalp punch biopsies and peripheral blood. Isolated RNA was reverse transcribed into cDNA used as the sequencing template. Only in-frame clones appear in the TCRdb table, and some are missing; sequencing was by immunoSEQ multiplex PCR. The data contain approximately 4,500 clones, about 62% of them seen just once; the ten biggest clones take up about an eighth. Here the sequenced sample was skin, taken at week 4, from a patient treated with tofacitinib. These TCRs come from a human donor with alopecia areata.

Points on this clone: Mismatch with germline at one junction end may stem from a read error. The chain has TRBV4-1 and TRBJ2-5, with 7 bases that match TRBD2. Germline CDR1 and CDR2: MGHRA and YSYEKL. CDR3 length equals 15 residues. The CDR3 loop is CASSQAGEGRETQYF. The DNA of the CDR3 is TGTGCCAGCAGCCAGGCCGGGGAGGGAAGGGAGACCCAGTACTTC.

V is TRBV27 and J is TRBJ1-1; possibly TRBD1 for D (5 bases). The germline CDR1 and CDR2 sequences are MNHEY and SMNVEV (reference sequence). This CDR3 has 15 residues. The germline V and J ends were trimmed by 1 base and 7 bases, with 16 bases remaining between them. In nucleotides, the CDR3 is TGTGCCAGCAGTTTATTTCGTCGGGACCGCAGTGAAGCTTTCTTT. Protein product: CASSLFRRDRSEAFF.

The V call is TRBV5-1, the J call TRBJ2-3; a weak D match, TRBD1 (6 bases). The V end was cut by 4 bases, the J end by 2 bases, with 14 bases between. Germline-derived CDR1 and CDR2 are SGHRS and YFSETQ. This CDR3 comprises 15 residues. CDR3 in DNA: TGCGCCAGCAGCCCTGAGGGGGTCTCCACAGATACGCAGTATTTT. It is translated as CASSPEGVSTDTQYF.

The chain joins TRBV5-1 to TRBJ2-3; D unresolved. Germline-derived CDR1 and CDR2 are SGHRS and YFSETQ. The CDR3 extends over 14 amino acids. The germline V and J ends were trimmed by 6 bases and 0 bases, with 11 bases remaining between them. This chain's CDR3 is CASNLRDSTDTQYF. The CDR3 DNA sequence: TGCGCCAGCAACCTTAGGGATAGCACAGATACGCAGTATTTT.

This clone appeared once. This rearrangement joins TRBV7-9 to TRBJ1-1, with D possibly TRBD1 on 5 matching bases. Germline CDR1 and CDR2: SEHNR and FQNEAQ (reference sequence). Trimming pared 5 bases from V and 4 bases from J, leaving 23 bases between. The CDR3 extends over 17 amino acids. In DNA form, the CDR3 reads TGTGCCAGCAGCACCCGACACGCGGAGTTGCAGGGCACTGAAGCTTTCTTT. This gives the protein CASSTRHAELQGTEAFF.

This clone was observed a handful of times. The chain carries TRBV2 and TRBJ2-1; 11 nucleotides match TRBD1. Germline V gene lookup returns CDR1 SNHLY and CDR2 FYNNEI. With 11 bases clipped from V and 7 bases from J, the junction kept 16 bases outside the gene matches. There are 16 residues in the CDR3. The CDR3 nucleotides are TGTGCCTCCTACTCCGAGGGGACAGGGGGTTTAAATGAGCAGTTCTTC. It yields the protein CASYSEGTGGLNEQFF.

The CDR3 protein is CATRAETANTGELFF. The CDR3, as DNA: TGTGCCACCAGGGCCGAGACAGCGAACACCGGGGAGCTGTTTTTT. This rearrangement joins TRBV15 to TRBJ2-2, with a tentative D call TRBD1 (5 bases). Germline V gene data show CDR1 as LNHNV and CDR2 as YYDKDF (reference sequence). CDR3 size: 15 residues. Deletions cut 6 bases from V and 0 bases from J, with 11 bases between.

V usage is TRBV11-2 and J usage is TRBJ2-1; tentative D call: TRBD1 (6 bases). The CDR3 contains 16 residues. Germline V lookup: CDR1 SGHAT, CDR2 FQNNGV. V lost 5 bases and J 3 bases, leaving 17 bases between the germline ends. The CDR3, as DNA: TGTGCCAGCAGCCAGGCAGGACAGCAAATCTACAATGAGCAGTTCTTC. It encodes CASSQAGQQIYNEQFF.

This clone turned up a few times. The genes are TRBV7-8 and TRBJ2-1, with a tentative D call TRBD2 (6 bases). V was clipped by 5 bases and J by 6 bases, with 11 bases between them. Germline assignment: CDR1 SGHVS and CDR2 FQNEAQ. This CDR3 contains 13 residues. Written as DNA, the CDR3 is TGTGCCAGCAGCCTCGGACTATCCAATGAGCAGTTCTTC. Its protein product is CASSLGLSNEQFF.

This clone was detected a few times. DNA for the CDR3: TGTGCCAGCAGCTTCGGACTAGCGGGAGTCAGGGATGAGCAGTTCTTC. Its protein is CASSFGLAGVRDEQFF. This rearrangement joins TRBV11-2 to TRBJ2-1; 13 nucleotides agree with TRBD2. Germline-derived CDR1 and CDR2 are SGHAT and FQNNGV. Losses at the gene ends were 3 bases for V and 8 bases for J; bases not matched to a gene: 7. This CDR3 has 16 residues.

The CDR3 region is CAWSEQGYTEAFF. The CDR3 coding sequence is TGTGCCTGGAGTGAACAGGGATACACTGAAGCTTTCTTT. The chain carries TRBV30 and TRBJ1-1; D is possibly TRBD1 (6 bases). Trimming left V 1 base short and J 3 bases short, with 9 bases between. This CDR3 comprises 13 residues. Germline V gene data show CDR1 as GTSNPN and CDR2 as SVGIG (reference sequence).

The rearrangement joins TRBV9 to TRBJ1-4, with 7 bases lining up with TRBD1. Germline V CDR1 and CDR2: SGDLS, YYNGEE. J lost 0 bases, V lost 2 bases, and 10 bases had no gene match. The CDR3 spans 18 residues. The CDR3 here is CASSVSTPGQATNEKLFF. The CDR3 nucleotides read TGTGCCAGCAGCGTTTCTACCCCAGGACAGGCAACTAATGAAAAACTGTTTTTT.

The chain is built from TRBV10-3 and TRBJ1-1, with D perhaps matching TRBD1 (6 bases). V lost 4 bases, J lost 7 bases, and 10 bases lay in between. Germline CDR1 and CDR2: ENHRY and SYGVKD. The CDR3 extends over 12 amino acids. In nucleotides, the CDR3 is TGTGCCATCAGTGGGACAGTTAATGAAGCTTTCTTT. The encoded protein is CAISGTVNEAFF.

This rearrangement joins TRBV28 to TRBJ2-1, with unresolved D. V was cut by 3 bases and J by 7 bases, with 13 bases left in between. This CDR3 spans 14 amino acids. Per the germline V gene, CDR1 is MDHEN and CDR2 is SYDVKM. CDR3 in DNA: TGTGCCAGCAGTTTCGTCCCTTTTGGGAATGAGCAGTTCTTC. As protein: CASSFVPFGNEQFF. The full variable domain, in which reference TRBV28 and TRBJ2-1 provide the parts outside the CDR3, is DVKVTQSSRYLVKRTGEKVFLECVQDMDHENMFWYRQDPGLGLRLIYFSYDVKMKEKGDIPEGYSVSREKKERFSLILESASTNQTSMYLCASSFVPFGNEQFFGPGTRLTVL.

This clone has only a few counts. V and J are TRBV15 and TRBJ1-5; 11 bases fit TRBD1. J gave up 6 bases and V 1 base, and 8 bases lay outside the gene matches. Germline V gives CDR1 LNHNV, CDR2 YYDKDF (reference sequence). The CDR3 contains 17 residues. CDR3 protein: CATSRALRTGGSQPQHF. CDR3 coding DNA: TGTGCCACCAGCAGAGCCCTTCGGACAGGGGGCTCTCAGCCCCAGCATTTT.

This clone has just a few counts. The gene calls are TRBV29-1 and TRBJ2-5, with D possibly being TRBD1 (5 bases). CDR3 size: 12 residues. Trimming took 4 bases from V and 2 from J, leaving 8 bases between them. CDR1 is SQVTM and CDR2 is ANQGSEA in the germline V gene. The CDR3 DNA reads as TGCAGCGTTGCTGGGGCTCAAGAGACCCAGTACTTC. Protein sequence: CSVAGAQETQYF.

The CDR3 is CAWRTVGTDTQYF. CDR3 bases: TGTGCCTGGAGGACGGTGGGCACAGATACGCAGTATTTT. This chain links TRBV30 with TRBJ2-3; D uncertain. The V end was cut by 3 bases, the J end by 1 base, with 8 bases between. This CDR3 is 13 amino acids long. Germline loops: CDR1 GTSNPN, CDR2 SVGIG (reference sequence). Based on the CDR3 plus reference TRBV30 and TRBJ2-3, the full variable domain is SQTIHQWPATLVQPVGSPLSLECTVEGTSNPNLYWYRQAAGRGLQLLFYSVGIGQISSEVPQNLSASRPQDRQFILSSKKLLLSDSGFYLCAWRTVGTDTQYFGPGTRLTVL.

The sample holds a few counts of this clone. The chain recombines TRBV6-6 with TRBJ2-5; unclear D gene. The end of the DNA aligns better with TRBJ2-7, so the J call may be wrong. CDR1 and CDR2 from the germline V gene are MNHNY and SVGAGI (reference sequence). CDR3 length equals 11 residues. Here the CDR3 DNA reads TGTGCCAGCAGTGATTACTACGAGCAGTACTTC. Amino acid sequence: CASSDYYEQYF.

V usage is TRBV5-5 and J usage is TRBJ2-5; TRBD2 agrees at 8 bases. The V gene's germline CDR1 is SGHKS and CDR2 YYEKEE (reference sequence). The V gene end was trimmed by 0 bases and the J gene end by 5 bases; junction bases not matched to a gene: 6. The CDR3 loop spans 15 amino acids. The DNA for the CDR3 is TGTGCCAGCAGCTTGGAAAGCGGGAGCGGTGAGACCCAGTACTTC. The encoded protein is CASSLESGSGETQYF.